These 23 T cell receptor beta chains were sequenced from one sample in a study of cytomegalovirus exposure and HLA in healthy donors. The PCR made use of 60 Vbeta and 13 Jbeta primers. Data came from immunoSEQ multiplex PCR; TCRdb stores just in-frame clones and leaves some out. The sample has roughly 100,000 clones; 50% to 80% are singletons. Sample: PBMCs. All receptors come from a man aged 60 to 69 in good health and CMV-seronegative.

The J gene is TRBJ2-1, the V gene TRBV2; 8 bases are a match to TRBD2. There are 15 residues in the CDR3. Germline V gene data show CDR1 as SNHLY and CDR2 as FYNNEI. V trimming: 7 bases; J trimming: 3 bases; junction bases outside the gene matches: 8. CDR3 region: CASNFETSDYNEQFF. CDR3 nucleotide sequence: TGTGCCAGCAATTTTGAGACTAGCGACTACAATGAGCAGTTCTTC.

The J gene is TRBJ1-3, the V gene TRBV28; maybe TRBD1 (6 bases). Trimming removed 6 bases from V and 2 bases from J, with 11 bases in between. The CDR3 is made up of 14 amino acids. Germline V gives CDR1 MDHEN, CDR2 SYDVKM. CDR3 in amino acids: CASRLGTTGNTIYF. CDR3 nucleotide sequence: TGTGCCAGCAGATTAGGGACAACTGGAAACACCATATATTTT.

This clone was observed a few times. The chain uses TRBV2 and TRBJ1-4; D ambiguous. Deletions cut 2 bases from V and 7 bases from J, with 14 bases between. The CDR3 sequence is 15 residues long. Looked up from germline, CDR1 is SNHLY and CDR2 is FYNNEI. CDR3 in amino acids: CASSESSSDSEKLFF. CDR3 nucleotides: TGTGCCAGCAGTGAATCTTCCTCGGACTCTGAAAAACTGTTTTTT.

This clone was picked up one time. The chain employs TRBV19 and TRBJ1-2, with 7 bases identical to TRBD1. CDR1 and CDR2 (germline): LNHDA, SQIVND (reference sequence). V shed 4 bases and J 4 bases; nucleotides not matched to a gene: 15. The CDR3 is 17 amino acids. CDR3 coding DNA: TGTGCCAGTAGTACCAGGACAGGAGGGGCCCTAGTCTATGGCTACACCTTC. Translating it yields CASSTRTGGALVYGYTF.

In nucleotides, the CDR3 is TGTGGGACTAGGGCCAACGTCCTGACTTTC. Amino acid sequence: CGTRANVLTF. The genes are TRBV6-1 and TRBJ2-6; the D gene is possibly TRBD2 (6 bases). The CDR3 loop spans 10 amino acids. Per the germline V gene, CDR1 is MNHNS and CDR2 is SASEGT.

This sequence joins TRBV30 and TRBJ2-3, with 9 bases that match TRBD2. Germline CDR1 GTSNPN, CDR2 SVGIG (reference sequence). Trimming cost V 3 bases and J 6 bases; bases outside gene matches: 10. CDR3 length: 15 residues. CDR3 residues: CAWSDGTSNADTQYF. The CDR3 bases are TGTGCCTGGAGCGACGGGACTAGCAATGCGGATACGCAGTATTTT.

The CDR3 loop is CASIGGGQETQYF. In DNA form, the CDR3 reads TGTGCCAGTATAGGCGGGGGGCAAGAGACCCAGTACTTC. The V call is TRBV2, the J call TRBJ2-5; 8 bases are a match to TRBD2. Germline V gives CDR1 SNHLY, CDR2 FYNNEI. V shed 9 bases, J shed 2 bases, and the junction held 5 bases outside the gene matches. The CDR3 length is 13 residues.

This clone was recorded a few times. The chain uses TRBV11-2 and TRBJ2-5, with D possibly matching TRBD1 (6 bases). CDR1 and CDR2 from the germline V gene are SGHAT and FQNNGV. The CDR3 spans 14 residues. V was shortened by 6 bases and J by 2 bases, with 13 bases between the two germline ends. The CDR3, as DNA: TGTGCCAGCAGGTATCGGGACACACAAGAGACCCAGTACTTC. Translation: CASRYRDTQETQYF.

This chain joins TRBV7-2 and TRBJ2-7, with 7 bases that match TRBD2. The junction had 8 bases not matched to a gene; V was cut back by 0 bases and J by 0 bases. The CDR3 sequence is 17 residues long. The germline CDR1 and CDR2 sequences are SGHTA and FQGNSA. The CDR3 nucleotides read TGTGCCAGCAGCTTAGCAGTGAGGGCGGGGGACTCCTACGAGCAGTACTTC. Its protein is CASSLAVRAGDSYEQYF.

This clone came up a few times. The genes are TRBV5-6 and TRBJ2-1, with 10 bases identical to TRBD2. The trim removed 0 bases at V and 8 bases at J, leaving 11 bases unmatched. Germline-derived CDR1 and CDR2 are SGHDT and YYEEEE. This CDR3 contains 17 residues. This chain's CDR3 is CASSLGSGGAYSYEQFF. The CDR3 DNA is TGTGCCAGCAGCTTGGGGAGCGGGGGGGCCTATAGTTATGAGCAGTTCTTC.

V gene TRBV5-1 combines with J gene TRBJ1-1; D gene ambiguous. Germline loops: CDR1 SGHRS, CDR2 YFSETQ. V shed 0 bases and J shed 4 bases, with 10 bases lying between them. CDR3 size: 14 residues. The CDR3 sequence is CASSLGAPGTEAFF. The CDR3 DNA follows: TGCGCCAGCAGCTTGGGAGCCCCGGGCACTGAAGCTTTCTTT.

The chain carries TRBV15 and TRBJ1-2; a weak D match, TRBD1 (6 bases). The germline gives CDR1 LNHNV, CDR2 YYDKDF (reference sequence). The V gene lost 0 bases and the J gene lost 8 bases, with 13 bases spanning the gap. This CDR3 has 14 amino acids. CDR3 sequence reads: CATSRDYTGRGYTF. CDR3 DNA sequence: TGTGCCACCAGCAGAGATTACACAGGGCGAGGCTACACCTTC.

This rearrangement joins TRBV27 to TRBJ2-4, with a possible D match to TRBD2 (7 bases). Trimming stripped 6 bases from V and 5 bases from J, with 14 bases between. From germline, CDR1 is MNHEY and CDR2 SMNVEV (reference sequence). The CDR3 has 14 amino acids. The CDR3 here is CASRMFGGQNIQYF. The CDR3 coding sequence is TGTGCCAGCAGGATGTTCGGGGGGCAAAACATTCAGTACTTC.

This chain connects TRBV5-1 to TRBJ1-4; no firm D call. Looked up from germline, CDR1 is SGHRS and CDR2 is YFSETQ. This CDR3 spans 14 amino acids. The V end was cut by 6 bases, the J end by 6 bases, with 15 bases between. CDR3 in amino acids: CASTPNKMDEKLFF. The CDR3 nucleotides read TGCGCCAGCACCCCGAACAAGATGGATGAAAAACTGTTTTTT.

V is TRBV5-5 and J is TRBJ1-2; 7 positions agree with TRBD1. Trimming at V came to 4 bases and at J to 7 bases, leaving 10 bases not matched to a gene. In germline, CDR1 is SGHKS, CDR2 YYEKEE (reference sequence). This CDR3 comprises 14 residues. The CDR3 region has the DNA TGTGCCAGCAGCAACCGACAGGGTAGTTTTGGCTACACCTTC. Its protein product is CASSNRQGSFGYTF.

This clone was recorded only once. This chain connects TRBV6-6 to TRBJ2-7; 7 positions match TRBD1. V lost 10 bases to trimming and J lost 2 bases; unmatched junction nucleotides: 14. The CDR3 is made up of 15 amino acids. Germline CDR1 and CDR2: MNHNY and SVGAGI (reference sequence). Here the CDR3 reads CAIRTGPASAYEQYF. Here the CDR3 DNA reads TGTGCCATACGGACAGGTCCTGCCTCTGCCTACGAGCAGTACTTC.

The chain is built from TRBV5-6 and TRBJ1-2; possible D gene TRBD1, 5 bases. With 0 bases removed from V and 8 bases from J, the gap between germline ends came to 17 bases. This CDR3 has 15 amino acids. Germline V gives CDR1 SGHDT, CDR2 YYEEEE. The CDR3 DNA follows: TGTGCCAGCAGCTTGGCCTATGAGGGAGGGGCCGGCTACACCTTC. This sequence encodes CASSLAYEGGAGYTF.

This clone has just a few counts. V gene TRBV11-2 combines with J gene TRBJ2-1; 13 bases match TRBD2. Germline CDR1 and CDR2: SGHAT and FQNNGV. The trim removed 0 bases at V and 9 bases at J, leaving 2 bases unmatched. The CDR3 is 15 amino acids. The CDR3 DNA sequence: TGTGCCAGCAGCTTAGAGACTAGCGGGAGGAGTGAGCAGTTCTTC. The encoded protein is CASSLETSGRSEQFF.

This chain uses TRBV29-1 with TRBJ1-1, with TRBD1 matching 9 bases. Per germline, CDR1 SQVTM and CDR2 ANQGSEA. Unmatched junction bases numbered 12, after V lost 7 bases and J lost 6 bases. The CDR3 contains 14 residues. CDR3: CSGTGGGYWSEAFF. The DNA of the CDR3 is TGCAGCGGAACAGGGGGCGGATATTGGTCTGAAGCTTTCTTT.

This rearrangement joins TRBV11-3 to TRBJ2-1, with 8 nucleotides matching TRBD1. This CDR3 region has 15 residues. The ends lost 0 bases at V and 6 bases at J; junction bases unmatched: 4. Germline V gene data show CDR1 as SGHNT and CDR2 as YENEEA. CDR3 protein: CASSLEGTGFNEQFF. The CDR3 DNA reads as TGTGCCAGCAGCTTAGAGGGGACAGGTTTCAATGAGCAGTTCTTC.

The chain carries TRBV10-3 and TRBJ2-2; 11 bases map to TRBD2. V shed 9 bases and J 1 base; nucleotides not matched to a gene: 10. Germline loops: CDR1 ENHRY, CDR2 SYGVKD. This CDR3 is 17 amino acids long. The CDR3 protein is CAIGQRLAGLNTGELFF. CDR3 nucleotides: TGTGCCATTGGACAGAGACTAGCGGGACTGAACACCGGGGAGCTGTTTTTT.

The chain carries TRBV7-9 and TRBJ2-3; 8 nucleotides line up with TRBD1. V was clipped by 1 base and J by 4 bases; unmatched bases: 1. This CDR3 contains 14 residues. Per germline, CDR1 SEHNR and CDR2 FQNEAQ (reference sequence). CDR3 sequence (DNA): TGTGCCAGCAGCTTAGGACAGGGGCCAGATACGCAGTATTTT. It yields the protein CASSLGQGPDTQYF.

The chain recombines TRBV7-9 with TRBJ2-3, with a possible D match to TRBD2 (6 bases). Deletions cut 2 bases from V and 1 base from J, with 13 bases between. CDR1 is SEHNR, CDR2 FQNEAQ, per germline (reference sequence). This CDR3 has 16 residues. CDR3 coding DNA: TGTGCCAGCAGCTTATTGCGGGACTCCGGCACAGATACGCAGTATTTT. Amino acid sequence: CASSLLRDSGTDTQYF. The complete variable domain, with remaining parts taken from reference TRBV7-9 and TRBJ2-3, reads DTGVSQNPRHKITKRGQNVTFRCDPISEHNRLYWYRQTLGQGPEFLTYFQNEAQLEKSRLLSDRFSAERPKGSFSTLEIQRTEQGDSAMYLCASSLLRDSGTDTQYFGPGTRLTVL.